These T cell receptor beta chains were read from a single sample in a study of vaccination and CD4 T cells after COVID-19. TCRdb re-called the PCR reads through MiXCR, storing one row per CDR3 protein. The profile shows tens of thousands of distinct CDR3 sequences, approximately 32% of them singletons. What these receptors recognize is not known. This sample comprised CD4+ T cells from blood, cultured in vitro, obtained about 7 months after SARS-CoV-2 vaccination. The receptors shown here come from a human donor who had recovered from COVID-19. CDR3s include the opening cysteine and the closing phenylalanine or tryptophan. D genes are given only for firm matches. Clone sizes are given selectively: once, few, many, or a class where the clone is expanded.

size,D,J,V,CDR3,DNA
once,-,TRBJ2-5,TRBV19,CASSVQGYSLGGETQYF,TGTGCCAGTAGTGTTCAGGGGTACTCCCTTGGCGGCGAGACCCAGTACTTC
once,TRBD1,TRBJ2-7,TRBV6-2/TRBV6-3,CASRYDRGRWYEQYF,TGTGCCAGCAGGTACGACAGGGGTCGGTGGTACGAGCAGTACTTC
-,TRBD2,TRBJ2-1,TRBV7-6,CASSFILRTSSYNEQFF,TGTGCCAGCAGCTTCATCTTGAGGACTAGCTCCTACAATGAGCAGTTCTTC
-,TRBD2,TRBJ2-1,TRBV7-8,CASSLTPLAGRNSYNEQFF,TGTGCCAGCAGCTTAACCCCTCTAGCGGGGCGGAACTCCTACAATGAGCAGTTCTTC
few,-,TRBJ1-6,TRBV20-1,CSARRQIYNSPLHF,TGCAGTGCTAGAAGACAGATTTATAATTCACCCCTCCACTTT
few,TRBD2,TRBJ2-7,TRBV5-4,CASRFSGGPREQYF,TGTGCCAGCAGGTTTTCGGGAGGGCCTAGAGAGCAGTACTTC
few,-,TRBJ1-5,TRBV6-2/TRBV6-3,CASRAGNVQPQHF,TGTGCCAGCAGAGCAGGGAATGTACAGCCCCAGCATTTT
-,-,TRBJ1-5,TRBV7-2,CASSLVSRQPQHF,TGTGCCAGCAGCTTAGTCAGCCGTCAGCCCCAGCATTTT
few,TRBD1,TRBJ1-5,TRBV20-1,CSASRDSINQPQHF,TGCAGTGCTAGTCGGGACAGCATCAATCAGCCCCAGCATTTT
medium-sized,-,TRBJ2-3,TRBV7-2,CASSLTGPQYF,TGTGCCAGCAGCCTCACCGGGCCGCAGTATTTT
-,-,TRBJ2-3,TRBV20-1,CSAHGSAVLTDTQYF,TGCAGTGCTCACGGGTCTGCGGTCCTCACAGATACGCAGTATTTT
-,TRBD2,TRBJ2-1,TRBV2,CASSVTSGAVEQFF,TGTGCCAGCAGTGTGACTAGCGGGGCGGTTGAGCAGTTCTTC
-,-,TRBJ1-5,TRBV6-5,CASSYSIYRNQPQHF,TGTGCCAGCAGTTACTCGATCTACCGGAATCAGCCCCAGCATTTT
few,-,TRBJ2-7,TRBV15,CATSRGRTYEQYF,TGTGCCACCAGCAGAGGCAGGACCTACGAGCAGTACTTC
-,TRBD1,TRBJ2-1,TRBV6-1,CASSEPRQGTEQFF,TGTGCCAGCAGTGAACCGAGACAGGGGACTGAGCAGTTCTTC
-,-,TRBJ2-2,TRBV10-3,CAIRYRPTTGELFF,TGTGCCATCAGATACAGGCCTACCACCGGGGAGCTGTTTTTT
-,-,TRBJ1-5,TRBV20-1,CSARDHQGRGQPQHF,TGCAGTGCTAGAGATCACCAGGGGCGAGGTCAGCCCCAGCATTTT
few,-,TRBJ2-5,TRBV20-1,CSARVGFRGGTQYF,TGCAGTGCTAGAGTCGGTTTCCGGGGCGGGACCCAGTACTTC
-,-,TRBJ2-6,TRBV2,CASGGNVLTF,TGTGCCAGCGGGGGGAACGTCCTGACTTTC
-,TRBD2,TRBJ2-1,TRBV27,CASSPSGPPYNEQFF,TGTGCCAGCAGTCCTAGCGGGCCTCCCTACAATGAGCAGTTCTTC
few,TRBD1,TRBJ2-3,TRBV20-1,CSARFRTGEDTQYF,TGCAGTGCTCGATTTCGGACAGGGGAGGATACGCAGTATTTT
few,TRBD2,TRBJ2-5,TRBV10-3,CATARGAQETQYF,TGTGCCACGGCGCGGGGGGCACAAGAGACCCAGTACTTC
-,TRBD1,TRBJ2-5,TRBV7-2,CASSLRTGETQYF,TGTGCCAGCAGCTTAAGGACAGGGGAGACCCAGTACTTC
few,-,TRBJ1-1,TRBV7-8,CASSLSLPGVSKAFF,TGTGCCAGCAGCTTAAGCCTCCCTGGGGTGAGCAAAGCTTTCTTT
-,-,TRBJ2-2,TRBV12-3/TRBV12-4,CASSSLARGELFF,TGTGCCAGCAGTAGTTTGGCTCGCGGGGAGCTGTTTTTT
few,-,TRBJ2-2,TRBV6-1,CASLRQMNTGELFF,TGTGCCAGTCTACGACAGATGAACACCGGGGAGCTGTTTTTT
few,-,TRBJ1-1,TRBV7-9,CASSYSRNTEAFF,TGTGCCAGCAGCTACTCCAGGAATACTGAAGCTTTCTTT
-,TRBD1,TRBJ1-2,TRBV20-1,CSATGTGDSGYTF,TGCAGTGCTACCGGGACAGGGGATTCTGGCTACACCTTC
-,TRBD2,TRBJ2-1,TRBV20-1,CSARSLLAELSYNEQFF,TGCAGTGCTAGATCTTTACTAGCGGAACTCTCCTACAATGAGCAGTTCTTC
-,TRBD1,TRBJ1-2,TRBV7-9,CASSRGQGNYGYTF,TGTGCCAGCAGTAGAGGACAGGGAAACTATGGCTACACCTTC
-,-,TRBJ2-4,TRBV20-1,CSAAVKGRNIQYF,TGCAGTGCTGCGGTAAAGGGACGGAACATTCAGTACTTC
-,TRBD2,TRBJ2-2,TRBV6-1,CASSHKGGRHGELFF,TGTGCCAGCAGTCACAAGGGCGGGAGGCACGGGGAGCTGTTTTTT
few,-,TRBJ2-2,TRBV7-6,CASSLGQNTGELFF,TGTGCTAGCAGCCTGGGACAGAACACCGGGGAGCTGTTTTTT
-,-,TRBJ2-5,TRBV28,CASSLQGEETQYF,TGTGCCAGCAGTTTACAGGGCGAGGAGACCCAGTACTTC
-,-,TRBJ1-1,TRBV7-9,CASSRPRRSNTEAFF,TGTGCCAGCAGTCGCCCGAGGAGAAGTAACACTGAAGCTTTCTTT
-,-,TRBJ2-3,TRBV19,CASRDSPTDTQYF,TGTGCCAGTAGGGACAGTCCCACAGATACGCAGTATTTT
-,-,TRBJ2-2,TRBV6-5,CASSSNTGELFF,TGTGCCAGCAGTTCCAACACCGGGGAGCTGTTTTTT
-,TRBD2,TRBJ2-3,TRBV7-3,CASSLGTGAGAQPDTQYF,TGTGCCAGCAGCTTAGGGACCGGAGCGGGGGCTCAGCCAGATACGCAGTATTTT
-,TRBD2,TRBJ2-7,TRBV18,CASSPATSAKAYEQYF,TGTGCCAGCTCACCAGCTACTAGCGCAAAAGCCTACGAGCAGTACTTC
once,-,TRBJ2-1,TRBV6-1,CAIYSAHLEQFF,TGTGCCATCTACTCGGCCCATCTTGAGCAGTTCTTC
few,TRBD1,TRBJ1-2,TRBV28,CASSDRGYYGYTF,TGTGCCAGCAGTGACAGGGGATACTATGGCTACACCTTC
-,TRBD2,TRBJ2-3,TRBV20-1,CSARGLAGGEGDTQYF,TGCAGTGCTAGAGGCCTAGCGGGAGGCGAAGGAGATACGCAGTATTTT
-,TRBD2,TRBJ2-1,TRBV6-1,CASRVDRSGGAHYNEQFF,TGTGCCAGCAGGGTCGATCGAAGCGGGGGGGCCCACTACAATGAGCAGTTCTTC
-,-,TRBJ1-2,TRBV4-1,CASSLYSGPPRGYTF,TGCGCCAGCAGCCTCTATTCCGGACCCCCCAGAGGCTACACCTTC
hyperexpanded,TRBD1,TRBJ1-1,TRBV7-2,CASSPPTGGMNTEAFF,TGTGCCAGCAGCCCACCGACAGGGGGGATGAACACTGAAGCTTTCTTT
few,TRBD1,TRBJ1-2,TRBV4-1,CASSQDPTGAYGYTF,TGCGCCAGCAGCCAAGACCCGACAGGGGCCTATGGCTACACCTTC
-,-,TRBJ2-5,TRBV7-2,CASSFLLAGAETQYF,TGTGCCAGCAGCTTTTTACTAGCCGGGGCAGAGACCCAGTACTTC
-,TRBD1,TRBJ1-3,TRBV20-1,CSATQGGGNTIYF,TGCAGTGCTACTCAGGGGGGTGGAAACACCATATATTTT
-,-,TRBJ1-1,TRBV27,CASSLYARKNTEAFF,TGTGCCAGCAGTTTATACGCCAGAAAGAACACTGAAGCTTTCTTT
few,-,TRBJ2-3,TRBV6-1,CASSRTLARNTQYF,TGTGCCAGCAGCCGAACCCTAGCAAGGAATACGCAGTATTTT
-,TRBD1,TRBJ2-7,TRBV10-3,CAISERGTGIDEQYF,TGTGCCATCAGTGAGCGGGGGACAGGGATCGACGAGCAGTACTTC